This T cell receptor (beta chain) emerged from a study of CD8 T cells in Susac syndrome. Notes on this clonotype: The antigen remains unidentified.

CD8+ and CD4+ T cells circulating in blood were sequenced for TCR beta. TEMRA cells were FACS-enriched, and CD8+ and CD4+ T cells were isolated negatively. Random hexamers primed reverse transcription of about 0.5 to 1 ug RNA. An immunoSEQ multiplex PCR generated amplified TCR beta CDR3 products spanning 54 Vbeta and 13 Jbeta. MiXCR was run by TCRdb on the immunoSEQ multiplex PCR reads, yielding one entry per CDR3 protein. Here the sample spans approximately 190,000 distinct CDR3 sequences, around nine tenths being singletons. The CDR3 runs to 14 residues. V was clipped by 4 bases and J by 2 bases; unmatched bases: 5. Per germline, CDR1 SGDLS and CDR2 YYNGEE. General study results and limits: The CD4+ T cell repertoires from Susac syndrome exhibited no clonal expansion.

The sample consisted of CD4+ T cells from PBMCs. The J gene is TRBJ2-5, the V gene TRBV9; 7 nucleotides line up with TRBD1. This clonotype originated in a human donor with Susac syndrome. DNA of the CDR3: TGTGCCAGCAGCCGAGACAGGGCTCAAGAGACCCAGTACTTC. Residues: CASSRDRAQETQYF.